This entry lists 6 T cell receptor beta chains sequenced from one sample in a study of graft-versus-host responses after intestinal transplantation. Some clones are missing from TCRdb's copy, which holds only in-frame ones; the method was immunoSEQ multiplex PCR. The sample records tens of thousands of clones, approximately 88% being singletons. Processing was applied to graft tissue in order to liberate intraepithelial and lamina propria lymphocytes. This material consisted of ileum tissue, taken 357 days after transplant. These receptors were collected from a human patient who received an intestinal transplant, so some T cells may come from the graft donor.

This clone was seen only once. The chain is built from TRBV2 and TRBJ2-1; the match to TRBD2 covers 8 bases. Per germline, CDR1 SNHLY and CDR2 FYNNEI. J gave up 4 bases and V 2 bases, and 1 base lay outside the gene matches. The CDR3 covers 14 residues. CDR3 amino acids: CASSERGGYNEQFF. The CDR3 bases are TGTGCCAGCAGTGAACGGGGGGGGTACAATGAGCAGTTCTTC.

A single count supports this clone. This sequence joins TRBV4-2 and TRBJ2-3; D ambiguous. V gave up 2 bases and J gave up 8 bases, with 20 bases separating them. This CDR3 region has 16 residues. Germline loops: CDR1 LGHNA, CDR2 YNFKEQ. CDR3 coding DNA: TGTGCCAGCAGCCAATCCAATCGACTCGTACGAGGTACGCAGTATTTT. As protein: CASSQSNRLVRGTQYF.

J is TRBJ2-1 and V is TRBV10-2, with TRBD2 matching over 14 bases. After removal of 6 bases from V and 0 bases from J, the junction contained 7 bases not matched to a gene. The germline V gene has CDR1 WSHSY and CDR2 SAAADI. The CDR3 spans 18 residues. CDR3 bases: TGCGCCAGCAGCGGGACTAGCGGGAGAACCTTCTCCTACAATGAGCAGTTCTTC. This gives the protein CASSGTSGRTFSYNEQFF.

The gene calls are TRBV19 and TRBJ1-3; the match to TRBD1 covers 7 bases. The germline CDR1 and CDR2 sequences are LNHDA and SQIVND (reference sequence). With V trimmed by 6 bases and J by 0 bases, 8 bases remained unmatched. This CDR3 has 16 residues. The CDR3 spells CASRPGQRYSGNTIYF. The DNA of the CDR3 is TGTGCCAGTAGACCGGGACAGCGATACTCTGGAAACACCATATATTTT.

The genes are TRBV7-2 and TRBJ2-3, with D tentatively TRBD2 (6 bases). The CDR3 is made up of 16 amino acids. Per the germline V gene, CDR1 is SGHTA and CDR2 is FQGNSA. Trimming removed 3 bases at V and 4 bases at J, with 17 bases between. The CDR3 reads CASSLVAVLRSDTQYF. As DNA, the CDR3 is TGTGCCAGCAGCTTGGTAGCGGTTCTTAGGTCAGATACGCAGTATTTT.

The chain carries TRBV13 and TRBJ2-5, with 14 bases matching TRBD2. The V gene's germline CDR1 is PRHDT and CDR2 FYEKMQ (reference sequence). With 5 bases clipped from V and 3 bases from J, the junction kept 8 bases outside the gene matches. The CDR3 is made up of 17 amino acids. The chain's CDR3 is CASSPRLAGGPEETQYF. The CDR3 nucleotides are TGTGCCAGCAGCCCTAGACTAGCGGGAGGGCCGGAAGAGACCCAGTACTTC.